This T cell receptor (beta chain) was captured by sequencing in a study of cytomegalovirus exposure and HLA in healthy donors. Germline lookup yields CDR1 MNHNY and CDR2 SVGAGI (reference sequence). CDR3 length: 16 amino acids. The ends lost 3 bases at V and 4 bases at J; junction bases unmatched: 10. Notes on this clone: Its antigen is not identified.

The PCR employed 60 Vbeta primers together with 13 Jbeta primers. Assay used: immunoSEQ multiplex PCR; TCRdb lists only in-frame clones, some missing. The data show some 120,000 clones, with 9% to 10% seen just once and 3% held by the top ten. Broader study findings: Rates of TCR association differed by HLA locus in a later analysis, with DRB1 highest and HLA-C lowest.

Sequenced sample: PBMCs. The chain uses TRBV6-6 and TRBJ1-1; TRBD1 matches at 8 bases. The source of this sequence is a young man in good health and CMV-seronegative. CDR3 region: CASSYRPGGGPTEAFF. The CDR3 coding sequence is TGTGCCAGCAGTTATCGGCCAGGGGGCGGCCCCACTGAAGCTTTCTTT.